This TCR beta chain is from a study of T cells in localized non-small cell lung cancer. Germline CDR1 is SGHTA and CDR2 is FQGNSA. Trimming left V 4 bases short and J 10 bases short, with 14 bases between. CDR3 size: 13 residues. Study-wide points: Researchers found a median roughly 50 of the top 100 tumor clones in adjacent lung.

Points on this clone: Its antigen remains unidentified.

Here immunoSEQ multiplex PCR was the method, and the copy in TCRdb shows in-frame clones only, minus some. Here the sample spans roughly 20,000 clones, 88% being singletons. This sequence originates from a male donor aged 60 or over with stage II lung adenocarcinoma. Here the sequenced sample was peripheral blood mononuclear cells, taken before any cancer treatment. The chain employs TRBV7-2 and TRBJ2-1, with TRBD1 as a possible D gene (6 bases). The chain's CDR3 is CASSSEVDREQFF. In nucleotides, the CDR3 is TGTGCCAGCAGCTCCGAGGTAGACAGGGAGCAGTTCTTC.